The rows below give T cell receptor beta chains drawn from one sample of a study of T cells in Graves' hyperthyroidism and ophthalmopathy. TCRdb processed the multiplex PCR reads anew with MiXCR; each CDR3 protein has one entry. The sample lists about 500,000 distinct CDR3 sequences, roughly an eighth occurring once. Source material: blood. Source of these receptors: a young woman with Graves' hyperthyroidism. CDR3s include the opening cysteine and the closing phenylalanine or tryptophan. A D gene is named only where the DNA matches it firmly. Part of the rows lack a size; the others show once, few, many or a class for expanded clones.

CDR3 protein: CATSRGLAGLNYNEQFF
CDR3 DNA: TGTGCCACCAGCAGAGGGCTAGCGGGTCTGAACTACAATGAGCAGTTCTTC
clone size: .
V gene: TRBV15
J gene: TRBJ2-1
D gene: TRBD2

CDR3 protein: CASSLSGAGDTQYF
CDR3 DNA: TGTGCCAGCAGTTTATCAGGGGCGGGGGATACGCAGTATTTT
clone size: many
V gene: TRBV12-3/TRBV12-4
J gene: TRBJ2-3
D gene: .

CDR3 protein: CASSEGLGGQETQYF
CDR3 DNA: TGTGCCAGCAGTGAGGGACTAGGGGGCCAAGAGACCCAGTACTTC
clone size: many
V gene: TRBV6-1
J gene: TRBJ2-5
D gene: TRBD2

CDR3 protein: CASTVRKSSYEQYF
CDR3 DNA: TGTGCCAGCACTGTAAGGAAAAGCTCCTACGAGCAGTACTTC
clone size: .
V gene: TRBV6-1
J gene: TRBJ2-7
D gene: .

CDR3 protein: CASSFTPRAGQTQYF
CDR3 DNA: TGTGCCAGCAGCTTCACGCCAAGGGCCGGACAGACCCAGTACTTC
clone size: many
V gene: TRBV7-8
J gene: TRBJ2-5
D gene: .

CDR3 protein: CASSYSGRRETQYF
CDR3 DNA: TGTGCCAGCAGTTACTCGGGCAGGAGGGAGACCCAGTACTTC
clone size: few
V gene: TRBV6-6
J gene: TRBJ2-5
D gene: .

CDR3 protein: CASSFSRQMNTEAFF
CDR3 DNA: TGCGCCAGCAGCTTTTCGAGACAGATGAACACTGAAGCTTTCTTT
clone size: many
V gene: TRBV5-1
J gene: TRBJ1-1
D gene: .

CDR3 protein: CASSLPGLAGEDPEQFF
CDR3 DNA: TGTGCCAGCAGCTTACCGGGACTAGCGGGAGAAGATCCTGAGCAGTTCTTC
clone size: many
V gene: TRBV7-9
J gene: TRBJ2-1
D gene: TRBD2

CDR3 protein: CASLGGSSGNTIYF
CDR3 DNA: TGTGCCAGTTTAGGGGGGAGCTCTGGAAACACCATATATTTT
clone size: many
V gene: TRBV12-3/TRBV12-4
J gene: TRBJ1-3
D gene: .

CDR3 protein: CASSPRQDPSGNTIYF
CDR3 DNA: TGTGCCAGCTCACCTCGACAGGACCCCTCTGGAAACACCATATATTTT
clone size: few
V gene: TRBV18
J gene: TRBJ1-3
D gene: .